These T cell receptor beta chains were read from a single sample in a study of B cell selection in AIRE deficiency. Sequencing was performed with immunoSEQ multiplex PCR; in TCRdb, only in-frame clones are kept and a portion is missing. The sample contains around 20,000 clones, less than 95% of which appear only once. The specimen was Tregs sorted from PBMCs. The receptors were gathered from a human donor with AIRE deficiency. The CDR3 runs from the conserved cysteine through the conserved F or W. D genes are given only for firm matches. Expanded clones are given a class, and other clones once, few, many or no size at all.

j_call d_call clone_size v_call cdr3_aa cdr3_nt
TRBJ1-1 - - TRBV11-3 CASSRASGEAFF TGTGCCAGCAGTAGGGCCTCCGGGGAAGCTTTCTTT
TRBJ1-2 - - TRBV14 CASSYGVYGYTF TGTGCCAGCAGTTACGGCGTCTATGGCTACACCTTC
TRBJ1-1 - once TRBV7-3 CASSLGRINTEAFF TGTGCCAGCAGCTTAGGGCGGATTAACACTGAAGCTTTCTTT
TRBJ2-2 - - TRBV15 CATSRDEFGGELFF TGTGCCACCAGCAGAGATGAATTCGGCGGGGAGCTGTTTTTT
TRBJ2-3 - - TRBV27 CASSLSQGTDTQYF TGTGCCAGCAGTTTATCGCAGGGAACAGATACGCAGTATTTT
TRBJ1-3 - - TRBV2 CASNDLLFSGNTIYF TGTGCCAGCAACGACCTACTTTTCTCTGGAAACACCATATATTTT
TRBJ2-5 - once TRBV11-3 CASSLKGTPFGTQYF TGTGCCAGCAGCTTAAAAGGGACACCTTTTGGGACCCAGTACTTC
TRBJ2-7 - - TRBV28 CASSSPGYEQYF TGTGCCAGCAGTTCCCCAGGGTACGAGCAGTACTTC
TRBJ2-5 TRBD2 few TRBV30 CAWSPLAGGLPQETQYF TGTGCCTGGAGTCCCTTGGCGGGAGGCCTACCCCAAGAGACCCAGTACTTC
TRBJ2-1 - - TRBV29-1 CSVAFLWNNEQFF TGCAGCGTTGCATTTCTATGGAACAATGAGCAGTTCTTC
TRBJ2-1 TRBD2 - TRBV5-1 CASRGREGYYNEQFF TGCGCCAGCAGGGGGCGGGAGGGATACTACAATGAGCAGTTCTTC
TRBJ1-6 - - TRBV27 CASSLTRNEYSPLHF TGTGCCAGCAGTTTGACACGGAATGAATATTCACCCCTCCACTTT
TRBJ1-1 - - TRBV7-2 CASSLRGGTNTEAFF TGTGCCAGCAGCTTACGAGGGGGTACGAACACTGAAGCTTTCTTT
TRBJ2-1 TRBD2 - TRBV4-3 CASSRVGGVNEQFF TGCGCCAGCAGCCGGGTGGGGGGGGTGAATGAGCAGTTCTTC
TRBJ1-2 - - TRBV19 CASSASSRGYTF TGTGCCAGTAGTGCTTCATCTAGGGGCTACACCTTC
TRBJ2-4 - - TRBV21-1 CASRIQQRKNIQYF TGTGCCAGCAGGATACAGCAAAGAAAAAACATTCAGTACTTC
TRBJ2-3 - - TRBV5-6 CASSLKGLYFTDTQYF TGTGCCAGCAGCCTAAAAGGACTCTATTTCACAGATACGCAGTATTTT
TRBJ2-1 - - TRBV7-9 CASSFRGSYNEQFF TGTGCCAGCAGCTTTCGGGGCTCCTACAATGAGCAGTTCTTC
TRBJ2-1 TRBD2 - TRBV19 CASSIGLAGDNEQFF TGTGCCAGTAGTATAGGACTAGCGGGAGACAATGAGCAGTTCTTC
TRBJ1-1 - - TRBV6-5 CASSYFPYRKGAEAFF TGTGCCAGCAGTTACTTTCCCTACAGAAAAGGCGCTGAAGCTTTCTTT
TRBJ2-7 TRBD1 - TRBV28 CASSPPGTATYEQYF TGTGCCAGCAGTCCCCCCGGGACAGCAACCTACGAGCAGTACTTC
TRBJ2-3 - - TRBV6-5 CASSWGRRTDTQYF TGTGCCAGCAGTTGGGGGAGGAGGACAGATACGCAGTATTTT
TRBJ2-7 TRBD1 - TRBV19 CASSRTGSSYEQYF TGTGCCAGTAGTAGGACAGGGTCCTCCTACGAGCAGTACTTC
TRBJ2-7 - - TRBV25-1 CASSEFGYLPGRLFHF TGTGCCAGCAGTGAATTTGGATATCTCCCCGGGCGACTATTCCACTTC
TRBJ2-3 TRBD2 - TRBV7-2 CASSPTSGRASRADTQYF TGTGCCAGCAGCCCCACTAGCGGGAGGGCCTCTAGGGCAGATACGCAGTATTTT
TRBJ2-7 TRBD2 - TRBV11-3 CASSRGLAAFHEQYF TGTGCCAGCAGCCGAGGACTAGCTGCATTCCACGAGCAGTACTTC
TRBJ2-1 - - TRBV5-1 CASSAPRGRGNNEQFF TGCGCCAGCAGCGCTCCGCGGGGGCGAGGGAACAATGAGCAGTTCTTC
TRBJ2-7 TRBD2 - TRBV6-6 CASSYPGTSGIYEQYF TGTGCCAGCAGTTACCCAGGGACTAGCGGGATCTACGAGCAGTACTTC
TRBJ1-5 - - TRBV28 CASSLLGSTQNQPQHF TGTGCCAGCAGTTTGTTGGGATCGACCCAAAATCAGCCCCAGCATTTT
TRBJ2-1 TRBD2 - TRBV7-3 CASSAGLAGGQFF TGTGCCAGCAGCGCGGGACTAGCGGGAGGGCAGTTCTTC
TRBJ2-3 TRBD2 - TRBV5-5 CASSVGLAPTVTQYF TGTGCCAGCAGCGTGGGACTAGCTCCCACAGTTACGCAGTATTTT
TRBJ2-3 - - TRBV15 CATRQGITDTQYF TGTGCCACCAGACAGGGAATAACAGATACGCAGTATTTT
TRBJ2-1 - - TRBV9 CASSVEGLNPSYNEQFF TGTGCCAGCAGCGTAGAAGGGCTCAACCCCTCCTACAATGAGCAGTTCTTC
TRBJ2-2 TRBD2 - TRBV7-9 CASSRKGTSGGGAGELFF TGTGCCAGCAGCCGTAAGGGGACTAGCGGAGGAGGCGCCGGGGAGCTGTTTTTT
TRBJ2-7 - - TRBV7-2 CASSLAGVTYEQYF TGTGCCAGCAGCTTAGCTGGCGTTACCTACGAGCAGTACTTC
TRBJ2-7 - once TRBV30 CAWSVGFSYEQYF TGTGCCTGGAGTGTCGGCTTCTCCTACGAGCAGTACTTC
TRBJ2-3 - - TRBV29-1 CSVPGSGDTQYF TGCAGCGTTCCAGGATCAGGGGATACGCAGTATTTT
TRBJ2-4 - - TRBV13 CASSSLLRGKLAKNIQYF TGTGCCAGCAGCTCGTTACTTCGGGGCAAACTAGCCAAAAACATTCAGTACTTC
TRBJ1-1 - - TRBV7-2 CASHFGGRWTEAFF TGTGCCAGCCATTTCGGGGGTAGGTGGACTGAAGCTTTCTTT
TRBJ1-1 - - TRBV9 CASSVAPWGPLNTEAFF TGTGCCAGCAGCGTAGCCCCATGGGGCCCCCTGAACACTGAAGCTTTCTTT
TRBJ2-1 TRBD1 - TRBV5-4 CASSLDRGSYNEQFF TGTGCCAGCAGCTTGGACAGGGGGTCTTACAATGAGCAGTTCTTC
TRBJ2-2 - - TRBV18 CASSPPGEDTGELFF TGTGCCAGCTCACCACCAGGAGAGGACACCGGGGAGCTGTTTTTT
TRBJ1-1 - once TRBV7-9 CASSLGMRTEAFF TGTGCCAGCAGCTTAGGTATGCGCACTGAAGCTTTCTTT
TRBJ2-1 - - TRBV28 CASRGGTYRGEQFF TGTGCCAGCAGGGGGGGAACATACAGGGGTGAGCAGTTCTTC
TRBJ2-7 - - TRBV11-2 CASSLGGAQMYEQYF TGTGCCAGCAGCTTAGGAGGGGCCCAGATGTACGAGCAGTACTTC
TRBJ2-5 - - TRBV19 CASSIRGVGGETQYF TGTGCCAGTAGTATTAGGGGGGTAGGAGGAGAGACCCAGTACTTC
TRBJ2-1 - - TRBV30 CAWTSGLSILQFF TGTGCCTGGACATCGGGACTTTCTATCCTGCAGTTCTTC
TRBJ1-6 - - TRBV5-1 CASSLGGTYNSPLHF TGCGCCAGCAGCTTGGGCGGCACCTATAATTCACCCCTCCACTTT
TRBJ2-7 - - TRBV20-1 CSVRDGYPQYF TGCAGTGTCCGGGACGGCTATCCGCAGTACTTC
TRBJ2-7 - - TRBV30 CAWSHGRRLTYEQYF TGTGCCTGGAGTCACGGGCGCCGACTCACCTACGAGCAGTACTTC
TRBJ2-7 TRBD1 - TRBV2 CASRKMGRGSFFSYEQYF TGTGCCAGCAGGAAGATGGGCAGGGGGTCTTTCTTCTCCTACGAGCAGTACTTC
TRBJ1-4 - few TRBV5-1 CASSLSPSSTGPNEKLFF TGCGCCAGCAGCTTGTCGCCCTCGTCGACAGGCCCTAATGAAAAACTGTTTTTT
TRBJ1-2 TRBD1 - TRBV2 CASHGTGRLANYGYTF TGTGCCAGCCATGGGACAGGGCGACTAGCTAACTATGGCTACACCTTC
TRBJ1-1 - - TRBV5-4 CASSVRPTNTEAFF TGTGCCAGTAGCGTCCGACCGACTAACACTGAAGCTTTCTTT